Sequencing of this T cell receptor beta chain was carried out in a study of cytomegalovirus exposure and HLA in healthy donors. PCR involved 60 Vbeta and 13 Jbeta primers. Methods used by the authors: About 12 million of the approximately 80 million unique TCR beta chains counted in a later analysis were shared. Some clones are missing from TCRdb's copy, which holds only in-frame ones; the method was immunoSEQ multiplex PCR. The V and J calls and clone size are taken from that table; D and trimming were inferred from the DNA. The sample yields 150,000 to 200,000 clones, around four fifths seen once. The CDR3 is 15 residues long. Looked up from germline, CDR1 is MDHEN and CDR2 is SYDVKM. V was clipped by 6 bases and J by 3 bases, with 14 bases between them. As concerns this clone: Antigen specificity is unknown.

Study-level findings and limits: Cytomegalovirus-associated TCR beta chains were listed, numbering some 180. Previous analysis showed most TCR beta V segments were productive about 87% or about 30% of the time. Certain sequence variants were highly shared and formed a cluster, and this cluster was likely a sequencing artifact.

Sequenced material: PBMCs. The clonotype comes from a woman in her 30s in good health and CMV-seronegative. The chain recombines TRBV28 with TRBJ1-4; D gene ambiguous. The DNA of the CDR3 is TGTGCCAGCAGATCCGGGGTACGGGCTAATGAAAAACTGTTTTTT. Protein sequence: CASRSGVRANEKLFF.